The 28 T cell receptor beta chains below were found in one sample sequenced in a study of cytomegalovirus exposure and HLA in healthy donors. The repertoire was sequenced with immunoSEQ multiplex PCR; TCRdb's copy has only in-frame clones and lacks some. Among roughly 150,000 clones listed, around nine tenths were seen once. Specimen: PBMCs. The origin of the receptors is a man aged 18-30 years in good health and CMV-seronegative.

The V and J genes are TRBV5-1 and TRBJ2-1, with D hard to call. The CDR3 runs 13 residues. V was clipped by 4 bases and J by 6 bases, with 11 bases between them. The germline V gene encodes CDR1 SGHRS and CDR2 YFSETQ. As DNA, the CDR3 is TGCGCCAGCAGCCCCGAGGTGTTCAATGAGCAGTTCTTC. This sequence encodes CASSPEVFNEQFF.

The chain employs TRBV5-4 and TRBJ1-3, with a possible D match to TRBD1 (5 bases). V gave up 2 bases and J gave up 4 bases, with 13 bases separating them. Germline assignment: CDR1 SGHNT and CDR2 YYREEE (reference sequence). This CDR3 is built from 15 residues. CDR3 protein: CASSLWTQRGNTIYF. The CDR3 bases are TGTGCCAGCAGCTTATGGACACAGCGAGGAAACACCATATATTTT.

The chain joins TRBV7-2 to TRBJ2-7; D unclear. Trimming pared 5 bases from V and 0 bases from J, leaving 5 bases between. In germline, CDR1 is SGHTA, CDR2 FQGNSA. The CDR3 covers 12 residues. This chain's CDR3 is CASSASSYEQYF. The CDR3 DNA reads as TGTGCCAGCAGCGCCAGCTCCTACGAGCAGTACTTC.

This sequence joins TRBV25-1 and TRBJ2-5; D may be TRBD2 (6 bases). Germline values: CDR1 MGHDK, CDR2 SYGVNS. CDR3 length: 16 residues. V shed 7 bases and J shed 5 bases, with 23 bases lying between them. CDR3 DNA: TGTGCCAGCACCTCCCCTCGGACACGGAGGGTGGAGACCCAGTACTTC. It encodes CASTSPRTRRVETQYF.

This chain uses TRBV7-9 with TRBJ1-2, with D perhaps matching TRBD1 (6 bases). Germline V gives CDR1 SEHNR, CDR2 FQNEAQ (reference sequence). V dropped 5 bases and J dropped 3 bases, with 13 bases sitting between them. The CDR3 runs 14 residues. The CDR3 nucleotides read TGTGCCAGCAGCCTTTGGGGGGGCGACTATGGCTACACCTTC. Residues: CASSLWGGDYGYTF. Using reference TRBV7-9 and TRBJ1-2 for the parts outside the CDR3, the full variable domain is DTGVSQNPRHKITKRGQNVTFRCDPISEHNRLYWYRQTLGQGPEFLTYFQNEAQLEKSRLLSDRFSAERPKGSFSTLEIQRTEQGDSAMYLCASSLWGGDYGYTFGSGTRLTVV.

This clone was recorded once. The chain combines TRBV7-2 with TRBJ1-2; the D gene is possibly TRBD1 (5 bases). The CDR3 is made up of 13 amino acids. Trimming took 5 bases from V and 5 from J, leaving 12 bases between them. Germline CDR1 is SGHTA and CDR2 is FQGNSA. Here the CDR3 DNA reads TGTGCCAGCAGCCTCAGGGAGGATTATGGCTACACCTTC. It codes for CASSLREDYGYTF.

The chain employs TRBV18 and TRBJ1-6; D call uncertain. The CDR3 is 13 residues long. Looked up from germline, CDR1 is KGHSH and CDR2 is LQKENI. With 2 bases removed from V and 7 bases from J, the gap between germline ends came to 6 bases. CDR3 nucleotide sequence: TGTGCCAGCTCACCAAACGGGAATTCACCCCTCCACTTT. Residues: CASSPNGNSPLHF.

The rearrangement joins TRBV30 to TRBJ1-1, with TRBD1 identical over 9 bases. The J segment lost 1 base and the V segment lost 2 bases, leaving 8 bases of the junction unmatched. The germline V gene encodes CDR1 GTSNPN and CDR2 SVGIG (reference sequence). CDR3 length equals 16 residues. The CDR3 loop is CAWSPRDRATNTEAFF. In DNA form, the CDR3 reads TGTGCCTGGAGTCCAAGGGACAGGGCCACGAACACTGAAGCTTTCTTT.

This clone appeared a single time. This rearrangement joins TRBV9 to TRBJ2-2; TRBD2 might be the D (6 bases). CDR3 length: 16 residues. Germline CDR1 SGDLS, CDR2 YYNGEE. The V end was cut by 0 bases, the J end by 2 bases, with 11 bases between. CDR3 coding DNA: TGTGCCAGCAGCGTAGTGAATAGCGGAAACACCGGGGAGCTGTTTTTT. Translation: CASSVVNSGNTGELFF.

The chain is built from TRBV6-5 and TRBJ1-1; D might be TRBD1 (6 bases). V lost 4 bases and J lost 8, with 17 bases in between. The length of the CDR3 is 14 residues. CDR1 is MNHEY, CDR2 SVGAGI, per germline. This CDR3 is CASSLAGGGLEAFF. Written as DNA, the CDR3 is TGTGCCAGCAGTTTGGCGGGCGGGGGGCTGGAAGCTTTCTTT.

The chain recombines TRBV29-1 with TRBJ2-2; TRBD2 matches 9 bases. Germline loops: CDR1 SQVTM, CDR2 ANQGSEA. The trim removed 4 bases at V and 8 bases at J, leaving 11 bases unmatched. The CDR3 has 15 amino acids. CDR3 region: CSVVGAGGPGGELFF. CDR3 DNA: TGCAGCGTTGTTGGTGCGGGGGGGCCAGGTGGGGAGCTGTTTTTT.

The CDR3 spells CASSGSGTSGSYEQFF. For the CDR3, the DNA is TGCGCCAGCAGCGGATCAGGGACTAGCGGGAGTTATGAGCAGTTCTTC. The chain recombines TRBV5-1 with TRBJ2-1, with 14 positions matching TRBD2. The CDR3 has 16 residues. In germline, CDR1 is SGHRS, CDR2 YFSETQ. V shed 4 bases and J 8 bases; nucleotides not matched to a gene: 8.

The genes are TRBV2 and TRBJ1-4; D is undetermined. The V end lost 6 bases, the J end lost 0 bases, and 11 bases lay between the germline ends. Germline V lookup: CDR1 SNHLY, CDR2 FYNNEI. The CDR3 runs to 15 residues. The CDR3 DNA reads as TGTGCCAGCAGCCGGGATCCTGCAACTAATGAAAAACTGTTTTTT. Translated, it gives CASSRDPATNEKLFF.

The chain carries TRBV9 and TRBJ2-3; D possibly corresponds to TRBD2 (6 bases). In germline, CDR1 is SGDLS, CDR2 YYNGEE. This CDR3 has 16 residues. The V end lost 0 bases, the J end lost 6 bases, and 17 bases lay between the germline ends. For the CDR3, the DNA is TGTGCCAGCAGCGTAGTGGACTGGAGACTAGGGGATACGCAGTATTTT. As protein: CASSVVDWRLGDTQYF.

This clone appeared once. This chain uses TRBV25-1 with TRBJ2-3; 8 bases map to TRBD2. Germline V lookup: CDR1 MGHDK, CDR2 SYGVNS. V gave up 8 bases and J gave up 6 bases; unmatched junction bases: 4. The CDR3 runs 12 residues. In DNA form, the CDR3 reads TGTGCCAGCCGGGAGGGGTGGGATACGCAGTATTTT. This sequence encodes CASREGWDTQYF.

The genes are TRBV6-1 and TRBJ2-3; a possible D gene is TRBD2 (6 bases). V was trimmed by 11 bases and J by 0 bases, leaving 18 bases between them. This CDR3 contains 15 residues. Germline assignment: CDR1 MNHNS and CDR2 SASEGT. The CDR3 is CASLPWGTSTDTQYF. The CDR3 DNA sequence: TGTGCCTCGCTCCCCTGGGGGACTAGCACAGATACGCAGTATTTT.

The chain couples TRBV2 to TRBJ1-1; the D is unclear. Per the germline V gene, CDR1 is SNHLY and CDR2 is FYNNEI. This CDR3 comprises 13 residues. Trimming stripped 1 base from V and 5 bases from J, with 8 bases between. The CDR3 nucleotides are TGTGCCAGCAGTGAAGAGACATCTACTGAAGCTTTCTTT. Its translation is CASSEETSTEAFF.

The CDR3 here is CASSSTGRLDTQYF. As DNA, the CDR3 is TGTGCCAGCAGTTCGACAGGGCGGCTAGATACGCAGTATTTT. The chain employs TRBV6-5 and TRBJ2-3; 7 nucleotides align to TRBD1. From germline, CDR1 is MNHEY and CDR2 SVGAGI. The junction had 6 bases not matched to a gene; V was cut back by 4 bases and J by 5 bases. The CDR3 loop spans 14 amino acids.

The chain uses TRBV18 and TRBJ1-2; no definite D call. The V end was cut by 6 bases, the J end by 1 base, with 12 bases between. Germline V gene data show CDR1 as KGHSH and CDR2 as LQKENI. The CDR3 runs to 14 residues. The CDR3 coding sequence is TGTGCCAGCTCTCCTGACTTAGTTAACTATGGCTACACCTTC. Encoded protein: CASSPDLVNYGYTF.

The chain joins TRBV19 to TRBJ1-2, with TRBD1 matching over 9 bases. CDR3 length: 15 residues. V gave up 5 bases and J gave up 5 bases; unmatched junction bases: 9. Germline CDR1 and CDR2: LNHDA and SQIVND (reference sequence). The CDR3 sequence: CASSARDRVAYGYTF. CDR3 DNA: TGTGCCAGTAGTGCCCGGGACAGGGTGGCGTATGGCTACACCTTC.

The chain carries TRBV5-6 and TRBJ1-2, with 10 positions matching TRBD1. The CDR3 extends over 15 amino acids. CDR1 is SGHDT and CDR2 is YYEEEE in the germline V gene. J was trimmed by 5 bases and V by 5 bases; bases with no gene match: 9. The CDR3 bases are TGTGCCAGCAGGTATCCGGGACAGGGGATTTATGGCTACACCTTC. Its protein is CASRYPGQGIYGYTF.

CDR3 coding DNA: TGTGCCAGCAGTGGGAGGCAGGGATCAATCGGCGAGCAGTACGTC. This codes for CASSGRQGSIGEQYV. The chain uses TRBV27 and TRBJ2-7; TRBD2 might be the D (6 bases). The length of the CDR3 is 15 residues. Looked up from germline, CDR1 is MNHEY and CDR2 is SMNVEV (reference sequence). Deletions cut 5 bases from V and 6 bases from J, with 20 bases between.

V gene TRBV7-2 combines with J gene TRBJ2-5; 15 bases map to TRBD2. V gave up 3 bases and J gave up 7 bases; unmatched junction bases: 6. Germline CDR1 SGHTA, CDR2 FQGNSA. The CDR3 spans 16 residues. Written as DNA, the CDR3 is TGTGCCAGCAGCTTCCGGACTAGCGGGAGGGCGGGGACCCAGTACTTC. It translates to CASSFRTSGRAGTQYF.

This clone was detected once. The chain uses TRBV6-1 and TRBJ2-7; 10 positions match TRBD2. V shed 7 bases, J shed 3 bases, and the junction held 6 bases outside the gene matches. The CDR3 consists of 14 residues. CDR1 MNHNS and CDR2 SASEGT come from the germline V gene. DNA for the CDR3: TGTGCCAGCACCTCTAGCGGGAGCTTCTACGAGCAGTACTTC. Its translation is CASTSSGSFYEQYF.

DNA of the CDR3: TGTGCCAGTCCGCTGGACAGCTATGGCTACACCTTC. As protein: CASPLDSYGYTF. The V call is TRBV19, the J call TRBJ1-2; tentative D call: TRBD1 (6 bases). Germline CDR1 and CDR2: LNHDA and SQIVND (reference sequence). The CDR3 has 12 amino acids. Trimming took 8 bases from V and 4 from J, leaving 11 bases between them.

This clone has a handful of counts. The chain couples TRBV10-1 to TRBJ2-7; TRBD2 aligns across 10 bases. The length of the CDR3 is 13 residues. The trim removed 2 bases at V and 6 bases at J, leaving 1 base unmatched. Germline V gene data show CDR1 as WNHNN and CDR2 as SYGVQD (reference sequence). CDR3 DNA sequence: TGCGCCAGCAGTGAGGGGACTAGCGTCGAGCAGTACTTC. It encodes CASSEGTSVEQYF.

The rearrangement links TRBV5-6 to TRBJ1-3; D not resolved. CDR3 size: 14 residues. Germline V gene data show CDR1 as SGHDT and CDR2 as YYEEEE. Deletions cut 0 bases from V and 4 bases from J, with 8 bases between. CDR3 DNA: TGTGCCAGCAGCTTGGGGGCCATGGGAAACACCATATATTTT. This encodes CASSLGAMGNTIYF.

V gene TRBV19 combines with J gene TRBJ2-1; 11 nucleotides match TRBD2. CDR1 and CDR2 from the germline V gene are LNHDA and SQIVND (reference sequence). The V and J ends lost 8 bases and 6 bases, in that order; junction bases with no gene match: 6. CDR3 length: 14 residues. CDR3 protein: CASRLAGGLNEQFF. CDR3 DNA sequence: TGTGCCAGTCGGCTAGCGGGAGGACTCAATGAGCAGTTCTTC.